The following is a TCR beta chain sequence with its context. Its specificity is unknown. These data belong to a study of lymphopenia after photon versus proton radiotherapy. Generated by immunoSEQ multiplex PCR, the TCRdb table keeps only in-frame clones and is missing some. This sample has around 30,000 clones, with about 86% found just once. Study results and caveats: Larger post-nadir TCR diversity loss correlated inversely with survival in deceased patients. Photon-treated patients lost naive T cells and TCR diversity; proton-treated stayed stable. After the lymphocyte nadir, photon-treated repertoires showed oligoclonal expansion, especially of CD8+ Temra cells. Better survival with proton therapy was suggested as possible, not demonstrated.

This CDR3 contains 12 residues. In germline, CDR1 is SGHTA, CDR2 FQGNSA. V lost 3 bases and J lost 11; bases outside the gene matches: 4. The TCR was taken from a woman aged 55-70 years with cholangiocarcinoma. Some clones in this sample may be carry-over from other donors' samples. The material sequenced was peripheral blood, taken from a patient treated with proton-based radiotherapy. The chain is built from TRBV7-2 and TRBJ2-3, with 8 bases aligning to TRBD2. In nucleotides, the CDR3 is TGTGCCAGCAGCTTTAATCGGGAGGGGCAGTATTTT. Translated, it gives CASSFNREGQYF.